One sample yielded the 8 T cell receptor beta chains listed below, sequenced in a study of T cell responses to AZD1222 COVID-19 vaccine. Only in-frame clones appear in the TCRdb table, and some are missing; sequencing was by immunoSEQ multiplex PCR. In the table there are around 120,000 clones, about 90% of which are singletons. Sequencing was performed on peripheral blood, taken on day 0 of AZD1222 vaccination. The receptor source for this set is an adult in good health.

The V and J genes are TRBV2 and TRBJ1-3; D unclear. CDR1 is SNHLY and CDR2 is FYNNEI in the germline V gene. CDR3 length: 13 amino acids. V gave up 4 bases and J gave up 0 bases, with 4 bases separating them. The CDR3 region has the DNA TGTGCCAGCAGTGGTAGCTCTGGAAACACCATATATTTT. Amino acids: CASSGSSGNTIYF.

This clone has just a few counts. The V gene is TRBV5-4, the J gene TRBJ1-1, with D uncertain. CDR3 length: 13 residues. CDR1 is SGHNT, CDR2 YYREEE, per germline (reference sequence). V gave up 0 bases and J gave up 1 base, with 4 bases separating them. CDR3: CASSLDTNTEAFF. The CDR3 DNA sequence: TGTGCCAGCAGCTTGGACACGAACACTGAAGCTTTCTTT.

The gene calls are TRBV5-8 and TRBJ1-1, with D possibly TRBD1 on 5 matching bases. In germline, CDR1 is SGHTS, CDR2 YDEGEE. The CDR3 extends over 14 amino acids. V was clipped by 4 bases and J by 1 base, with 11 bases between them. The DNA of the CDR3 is TGTGCCAGCAGCCTGAGTGGGACGAACACTGAAGCTTTCTTT. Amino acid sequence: CASSLSGTNTEAFF.

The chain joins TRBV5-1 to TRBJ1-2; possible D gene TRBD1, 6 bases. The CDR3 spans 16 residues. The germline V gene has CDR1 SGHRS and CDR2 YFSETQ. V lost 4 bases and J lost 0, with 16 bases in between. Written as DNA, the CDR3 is TGCGCCAGCAGCCCCACCACAGGGCGCACTAACTATGGCTACACCTTC. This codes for CASSPTTGRTNYGYTF.

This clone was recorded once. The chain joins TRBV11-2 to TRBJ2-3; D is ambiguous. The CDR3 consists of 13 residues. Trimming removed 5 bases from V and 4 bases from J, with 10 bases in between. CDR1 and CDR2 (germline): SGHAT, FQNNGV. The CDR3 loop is CASSLDGPDTQYF. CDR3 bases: TGTGCCAGCAGCCTGGACGGACCAGATACGCAGTATTTT.

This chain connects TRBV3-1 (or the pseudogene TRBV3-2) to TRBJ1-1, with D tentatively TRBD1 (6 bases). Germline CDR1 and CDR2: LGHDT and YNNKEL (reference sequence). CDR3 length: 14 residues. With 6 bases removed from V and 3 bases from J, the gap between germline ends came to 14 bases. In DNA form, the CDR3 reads TGTGCCAGCAGGTCAGGGGAGGGAGACACTGAAGCTTTCTTT. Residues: CASRSGEGDTEAFF.

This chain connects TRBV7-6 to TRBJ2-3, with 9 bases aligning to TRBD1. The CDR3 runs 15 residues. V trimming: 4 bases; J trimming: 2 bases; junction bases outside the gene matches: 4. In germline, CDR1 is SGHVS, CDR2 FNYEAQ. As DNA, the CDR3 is TGTGCCAGCAGCTCCAGGACAGGGGCCACAGATACGCAGTATTTT. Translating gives CASSSRTGATDTQYF.

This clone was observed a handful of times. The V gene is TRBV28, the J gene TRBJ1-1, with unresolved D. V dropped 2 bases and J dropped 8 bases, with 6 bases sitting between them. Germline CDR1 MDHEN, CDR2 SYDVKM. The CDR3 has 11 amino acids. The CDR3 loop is CASSLRFEAFF. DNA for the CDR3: TGTGCCAGCAGTTTAAGGTTCGAAGCTTTCTTT.